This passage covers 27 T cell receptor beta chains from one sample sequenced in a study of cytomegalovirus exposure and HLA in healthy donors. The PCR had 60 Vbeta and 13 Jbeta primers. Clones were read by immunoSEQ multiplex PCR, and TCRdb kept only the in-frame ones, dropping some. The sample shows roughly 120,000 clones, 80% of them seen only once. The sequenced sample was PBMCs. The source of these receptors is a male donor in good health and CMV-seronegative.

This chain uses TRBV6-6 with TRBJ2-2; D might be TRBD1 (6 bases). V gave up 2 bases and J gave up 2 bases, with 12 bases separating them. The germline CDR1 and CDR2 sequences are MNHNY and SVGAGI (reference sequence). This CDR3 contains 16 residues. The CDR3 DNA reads TGTGCCAGCAGTTACGAGGGGGACCTTAACACCGGGGAGCTGTTTTTT. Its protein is CASSYEGDLNTGELFF.

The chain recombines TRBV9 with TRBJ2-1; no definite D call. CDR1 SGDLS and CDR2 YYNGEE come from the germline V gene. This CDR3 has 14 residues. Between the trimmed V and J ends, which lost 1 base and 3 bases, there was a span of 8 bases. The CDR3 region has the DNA TGTGCCAGCAGCGTACGTCACAGCTACAATGAGCAGTTCTTC. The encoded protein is CASSVRHSYNEQFF.

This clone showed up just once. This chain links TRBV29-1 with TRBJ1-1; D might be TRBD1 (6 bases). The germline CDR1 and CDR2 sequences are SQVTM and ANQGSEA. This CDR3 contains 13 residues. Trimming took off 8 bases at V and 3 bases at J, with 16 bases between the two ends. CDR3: CSHPGAGDTEAFF. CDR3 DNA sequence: TGCAGCCATCCAGGGGCAGGTGACACTGAAGCTTTCTTT.

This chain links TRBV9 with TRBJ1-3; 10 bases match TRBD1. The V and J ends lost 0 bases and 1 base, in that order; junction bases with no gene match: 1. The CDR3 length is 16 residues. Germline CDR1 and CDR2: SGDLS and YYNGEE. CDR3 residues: CASSVADRGSGNTIYF. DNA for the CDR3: TGTGCCAGCAGCGTAGCGGACAGGGGGTCTGGAAACACCATATATTTT.

CDR3 residues: CSVEQISEDEKLFF. The DNA for the CDR3 is TGCAGCGTTGAACAGATTTCGGAGGATGAAAAACTGTTTTTT. This chain links TRBV29-1 with TRBJ1-4; D not certain. The germline CDR1 and CDR2 sequences are SQVTM and ANQGSEA. V dropped 2 bases and J dropped 6 bases, with 13 bases sitting between them. This CDR3 has 14 residues. Together with reference TRBV29-1 and TRBJ1-4, the CDR3 gives the full variable domain: SAVISQKPSRDICQRGTSLTIQCQVDSQVTMMFWYRQQPGQSLTLIATANQGSEATYESGFVIDKFPISRPNLTFSTLTVSNMSPEDSSIYLCSVEQISEDEKLFFGSGTQLSVL.

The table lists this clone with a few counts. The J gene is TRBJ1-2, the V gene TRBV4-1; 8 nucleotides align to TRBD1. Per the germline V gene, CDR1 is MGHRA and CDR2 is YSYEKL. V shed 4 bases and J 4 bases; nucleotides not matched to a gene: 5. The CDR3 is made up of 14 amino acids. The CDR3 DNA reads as TGCGCCAGCAGCCCCGGACAGGGCCGCTATGGCTACACCTTC. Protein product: CASSPGQGRYGYTF.

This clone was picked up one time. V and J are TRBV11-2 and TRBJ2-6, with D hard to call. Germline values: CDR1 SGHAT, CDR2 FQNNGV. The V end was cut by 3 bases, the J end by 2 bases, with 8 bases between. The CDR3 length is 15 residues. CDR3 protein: CASSFGFTGANVLTF. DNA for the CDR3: TGTGCCAGCAGCTTCGGGTTCACTGGGGCCAACGTCCTGACTTTC.

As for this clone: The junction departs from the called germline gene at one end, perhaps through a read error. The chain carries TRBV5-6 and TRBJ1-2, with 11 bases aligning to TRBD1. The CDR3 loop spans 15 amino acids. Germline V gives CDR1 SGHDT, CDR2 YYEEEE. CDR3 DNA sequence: TGTGCCAGCAGATTGGACAGGGGGCGCAGCTATGGCTACACCTTC. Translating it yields CASRLDRGRSYGYTF.

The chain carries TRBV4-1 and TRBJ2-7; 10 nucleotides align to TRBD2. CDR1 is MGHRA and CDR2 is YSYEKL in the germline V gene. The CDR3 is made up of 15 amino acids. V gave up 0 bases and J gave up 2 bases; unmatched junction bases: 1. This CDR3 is CASSQELAGTYEQYF. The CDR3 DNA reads TGCGCCAGCAGCCAAGAACTAGCGGGGACCTACGAGCAGTACTTC.

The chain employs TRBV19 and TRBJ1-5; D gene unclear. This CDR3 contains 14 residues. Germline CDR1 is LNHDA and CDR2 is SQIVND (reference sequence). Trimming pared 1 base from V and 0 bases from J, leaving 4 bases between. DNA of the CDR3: TGTGCCAGTAGTATAGGGGCTAGCAATCAGCCCCAGCATTTT. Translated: CASSIGASNQPQHF. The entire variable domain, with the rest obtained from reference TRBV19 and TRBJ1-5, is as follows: DGGITQSPKYLFRKEGQNVTLSCEQNLNHDAMYWYRQDPGQGLRLIYYSQIVNDFQKGDIAEGYSVSREKKESFPLTVTSAQKNPTAFYLCASSIGASNQPQHFGDGTRLSIL.

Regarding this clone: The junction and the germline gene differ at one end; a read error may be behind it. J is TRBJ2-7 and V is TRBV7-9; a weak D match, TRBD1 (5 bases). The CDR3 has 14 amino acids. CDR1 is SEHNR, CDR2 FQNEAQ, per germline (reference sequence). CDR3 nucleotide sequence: TGTTCCAGCAGTTTTCTAGGGGATTCTCAACCGTCATACTTC. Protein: CSSSFLGDSQPSYF.

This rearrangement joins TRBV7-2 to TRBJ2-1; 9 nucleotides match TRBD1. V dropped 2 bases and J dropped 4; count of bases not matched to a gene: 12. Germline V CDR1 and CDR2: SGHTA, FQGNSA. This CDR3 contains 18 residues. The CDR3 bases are TGTGCCAGCAGCTTAAACCAGGACAGGGGTATTTTGTACAATGAGCAGTTCTTC. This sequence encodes CASSLNQDRGILYNEQFF.

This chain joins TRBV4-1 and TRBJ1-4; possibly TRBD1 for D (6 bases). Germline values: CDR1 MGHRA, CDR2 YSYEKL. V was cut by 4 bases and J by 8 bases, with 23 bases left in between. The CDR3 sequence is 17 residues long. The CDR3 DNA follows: TGCGCCAGCAGCCTCCCGGTGGGGGGGCAGGGTAGGGAAAAACTGTTTTTT. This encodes CASSLPVGGQGREKLFF.

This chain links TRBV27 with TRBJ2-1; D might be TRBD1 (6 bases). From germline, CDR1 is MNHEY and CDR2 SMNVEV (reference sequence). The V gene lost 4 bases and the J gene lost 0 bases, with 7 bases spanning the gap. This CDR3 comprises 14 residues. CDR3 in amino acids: CASSWTASYNEQFF. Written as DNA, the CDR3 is TGTGCCAGCAGTTGGACAGCCTCCTACAATGAGCAGTTCTTC.

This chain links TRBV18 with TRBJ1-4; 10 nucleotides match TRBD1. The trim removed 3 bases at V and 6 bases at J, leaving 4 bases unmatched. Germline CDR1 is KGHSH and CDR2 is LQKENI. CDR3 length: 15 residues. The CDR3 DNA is TGTGCCAGCTCACCTGGACAGGGGGTCTATGAAAAACTGTTTTTT. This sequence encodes CASSPGQGVYEKLFF.

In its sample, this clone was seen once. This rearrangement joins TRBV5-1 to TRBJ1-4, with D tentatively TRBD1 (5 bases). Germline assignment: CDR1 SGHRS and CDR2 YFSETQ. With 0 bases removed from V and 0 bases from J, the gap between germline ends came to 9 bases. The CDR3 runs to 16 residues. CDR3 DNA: TGCGCCAGCAGCTTGGTGGGGGGATCAACTAATGAAAAACTGTTTTTT. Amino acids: CASSLVGGSTNEKLFF.

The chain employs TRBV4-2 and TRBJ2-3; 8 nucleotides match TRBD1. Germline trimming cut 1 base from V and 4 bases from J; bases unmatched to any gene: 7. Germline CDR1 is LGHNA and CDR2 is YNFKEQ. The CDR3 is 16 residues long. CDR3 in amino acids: CASSQGQGARADTQYF. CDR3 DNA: TGTGCCAGCAGCCAAGGGCAGGGGGCGCGCGCAGATACGCAGTATTTT.

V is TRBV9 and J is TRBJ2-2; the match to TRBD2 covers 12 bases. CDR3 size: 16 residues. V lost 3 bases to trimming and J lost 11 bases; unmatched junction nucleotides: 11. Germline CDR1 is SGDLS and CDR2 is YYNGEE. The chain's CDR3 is CASSAGRLAGEGELFF. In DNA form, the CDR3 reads TGTGCCAGCAGCGCGGGACGACTAGCGGGAGAAGGAGAGCTGTTTTTT.

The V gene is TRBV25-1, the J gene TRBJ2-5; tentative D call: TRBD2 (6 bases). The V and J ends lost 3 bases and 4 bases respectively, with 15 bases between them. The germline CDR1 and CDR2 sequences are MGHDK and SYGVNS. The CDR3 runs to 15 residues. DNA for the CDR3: TGTGCCAGCAGTGACCCTAGGGCCGGGGGAGAGACCCAGTACTTC. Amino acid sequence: CASSDPRAGGETQYF.

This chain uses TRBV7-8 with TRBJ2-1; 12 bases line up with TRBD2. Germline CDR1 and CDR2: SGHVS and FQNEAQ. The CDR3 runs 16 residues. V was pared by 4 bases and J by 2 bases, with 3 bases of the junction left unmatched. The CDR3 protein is CASSSWTSGAYNEQFF. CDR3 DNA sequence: TGTGCCAGCAGCTCTTGGACTAGCGGGGCCTACAATGAGCAGTTCTTC.

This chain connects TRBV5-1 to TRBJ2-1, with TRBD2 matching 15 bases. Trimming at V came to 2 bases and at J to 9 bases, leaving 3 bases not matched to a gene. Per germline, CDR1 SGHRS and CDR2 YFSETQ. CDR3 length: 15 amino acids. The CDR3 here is CASSFGTSGGPEQFF. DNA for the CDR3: TGCGCCAGCAGCTTCGGGACTAGCGGGGGGCCTGAGCAGTTCTTC.

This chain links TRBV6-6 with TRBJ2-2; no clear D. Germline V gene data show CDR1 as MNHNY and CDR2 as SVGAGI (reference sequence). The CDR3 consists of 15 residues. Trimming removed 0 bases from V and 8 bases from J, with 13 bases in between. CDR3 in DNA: TGTGCCAGCAGTTACTCGATCGGGTATGGGGGGGAGCTGTTTTTT. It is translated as CASSYSIGYGGELFF.

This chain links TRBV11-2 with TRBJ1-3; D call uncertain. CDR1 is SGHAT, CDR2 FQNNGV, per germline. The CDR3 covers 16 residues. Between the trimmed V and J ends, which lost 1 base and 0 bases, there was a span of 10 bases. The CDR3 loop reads CASSLAQSSSGNTIYF. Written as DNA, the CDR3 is TGTGCCAGCAGCTTAGCCCAGTCCTCCTCTGGAAACACCATATATTTT. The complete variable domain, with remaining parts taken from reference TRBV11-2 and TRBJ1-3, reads EAGVAQSPRYKIIEKRQSVAFWCNPISGHATLYWYQQILGQGPKLLIQFQNNGVVDDSQLPKDRFSAERLKGVDSTLKIQPAKLEDSAVYLCASSLAQSSSGNTIYFGEGSWLTVV.

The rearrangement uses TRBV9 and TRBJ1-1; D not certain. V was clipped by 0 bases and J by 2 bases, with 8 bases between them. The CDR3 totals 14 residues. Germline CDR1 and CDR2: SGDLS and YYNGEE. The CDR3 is CASSVALLNTEAFF. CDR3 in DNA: TGTGCCAGCAGCGTAGCACTGCTTAACACTGAAGCTTTCTTT. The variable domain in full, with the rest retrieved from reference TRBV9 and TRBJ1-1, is DSGVTQTPKHLITATGQRVTLRCSPRSGDLSVYWYQQSLDQGLQFLIQYYNGEERAKGNILERFSAQQFPDLHSELNLSSLELGDSALYFCASSVALLNTEAFFGQGTRLTVV.

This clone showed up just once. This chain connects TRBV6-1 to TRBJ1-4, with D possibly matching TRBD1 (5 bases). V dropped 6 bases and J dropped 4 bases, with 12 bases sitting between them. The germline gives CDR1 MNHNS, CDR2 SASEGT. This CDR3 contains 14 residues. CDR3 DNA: TGTGCCAGCAGGCTGGCGGGACGTAATGAAAAACTGTTTTTT. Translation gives CASRLAGRNEKLFF.

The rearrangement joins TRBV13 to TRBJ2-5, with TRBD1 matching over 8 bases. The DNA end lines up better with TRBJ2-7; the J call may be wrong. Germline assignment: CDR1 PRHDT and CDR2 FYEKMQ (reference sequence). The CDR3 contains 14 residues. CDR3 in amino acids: CASSSRQGSYEQYF. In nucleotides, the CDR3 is TGTGCCAGCAGCTCCAGACAGGGGTCCTACGAGCAGTACTTC.

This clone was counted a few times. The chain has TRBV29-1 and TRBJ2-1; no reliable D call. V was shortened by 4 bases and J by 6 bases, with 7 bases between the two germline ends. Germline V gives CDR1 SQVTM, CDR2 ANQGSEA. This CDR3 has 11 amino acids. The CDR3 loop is CSVAMANEQFF. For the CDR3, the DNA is TGCAGCGTTGCCATGGCCAATGAGCAGTTCTTC.